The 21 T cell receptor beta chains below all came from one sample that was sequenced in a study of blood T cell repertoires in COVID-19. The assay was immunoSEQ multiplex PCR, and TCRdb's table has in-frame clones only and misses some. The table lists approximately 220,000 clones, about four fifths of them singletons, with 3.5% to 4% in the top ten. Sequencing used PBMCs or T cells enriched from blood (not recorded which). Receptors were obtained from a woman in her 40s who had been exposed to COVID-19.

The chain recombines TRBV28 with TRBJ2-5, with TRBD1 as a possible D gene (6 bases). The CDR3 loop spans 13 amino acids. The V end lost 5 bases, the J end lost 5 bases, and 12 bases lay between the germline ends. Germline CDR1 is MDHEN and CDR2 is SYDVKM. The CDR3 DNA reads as TGTGCCAGCAGTCCCTCAGGGGACGAGACCCAGTACTTC. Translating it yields CASSPSGDETQYF.

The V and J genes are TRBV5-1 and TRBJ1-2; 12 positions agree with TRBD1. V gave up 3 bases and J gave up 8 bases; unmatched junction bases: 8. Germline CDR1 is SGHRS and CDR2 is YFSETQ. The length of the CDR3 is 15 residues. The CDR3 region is CASSSPGQGARGYTF. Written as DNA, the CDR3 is TGCGCCAGCAGCTCCCCGGGACAGGGGGCAAGGGGCTACACCTTC.

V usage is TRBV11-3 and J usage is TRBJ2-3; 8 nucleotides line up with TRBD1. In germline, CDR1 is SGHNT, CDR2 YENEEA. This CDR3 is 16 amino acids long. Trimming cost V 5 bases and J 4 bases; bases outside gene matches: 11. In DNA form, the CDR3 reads TGTGCCAGCAGCGCGGGACAGGTGGGGGTTCCAGATACGCAGTATTTT. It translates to CASSAGQVGVPDTQYF.

The CDR3: CASTPGTGGYNEQFF. The CDR3 DNA sequence: TGTGCCAGCACCCCCGGGACAGGGGGCTACAATGAGCAGTTCTTC. The chain joins TRBV27 to TRBJ2-1; 11 nucleotides match TRBD1. This CDR3 spans 15 amino acids. Germline V gives CDR1 MNHEY, CDR2 SMNVEV (reference sequence). The junction had 5 bases not matched to a gene; V was cut back by 7 bases and J by 3 bases.

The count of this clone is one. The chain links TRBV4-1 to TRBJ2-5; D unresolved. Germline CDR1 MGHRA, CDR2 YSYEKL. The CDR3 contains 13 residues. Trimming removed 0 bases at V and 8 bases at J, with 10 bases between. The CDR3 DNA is TGCGCCAGCAGCCAAGATCGCCGTAGAACCCAGTACTTC. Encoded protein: CASSQDRRRTQYF.

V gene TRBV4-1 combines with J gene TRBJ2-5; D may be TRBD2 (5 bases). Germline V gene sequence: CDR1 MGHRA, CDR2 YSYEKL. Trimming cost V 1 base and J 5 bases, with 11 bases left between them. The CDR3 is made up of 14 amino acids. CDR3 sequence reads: CASSQGLASETQYF. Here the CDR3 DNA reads TGCGCCAGCAGCCAAGGCCTAGCCAGTGAGACCCAGTACTTC.

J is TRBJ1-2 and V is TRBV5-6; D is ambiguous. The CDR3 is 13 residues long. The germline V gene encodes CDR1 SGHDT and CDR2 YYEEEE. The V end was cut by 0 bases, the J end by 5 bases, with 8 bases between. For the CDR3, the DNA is TGTGCCAGCAGCTTGGTTGGGGAGTATGGCTACACCTTC. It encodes CASSLVGEYGYTF.

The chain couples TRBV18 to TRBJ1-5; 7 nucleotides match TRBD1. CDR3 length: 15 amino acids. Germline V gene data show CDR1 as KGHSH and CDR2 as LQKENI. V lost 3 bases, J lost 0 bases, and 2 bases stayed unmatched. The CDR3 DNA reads TGTGCCAGCTCACCCGGGACAGATAGCAATCAGCCCCAGCATTTT. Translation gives CASSPGTDSNQPQHF.

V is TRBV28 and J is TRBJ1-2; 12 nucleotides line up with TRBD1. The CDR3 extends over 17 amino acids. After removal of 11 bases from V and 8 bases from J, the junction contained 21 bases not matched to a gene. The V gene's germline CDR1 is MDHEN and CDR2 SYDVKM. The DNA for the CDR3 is TGTGCCTCATCCATTTGGGACAGGGGGCGCCTATGGAAGGGCTACACCTTC. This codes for CASSIWDRGRLWKGYTF.

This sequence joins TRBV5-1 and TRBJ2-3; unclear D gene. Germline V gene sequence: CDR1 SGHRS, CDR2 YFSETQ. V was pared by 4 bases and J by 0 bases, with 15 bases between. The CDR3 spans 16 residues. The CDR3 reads CASSPGSTTSTDTQYF. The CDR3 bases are TGCGCCAGCAGCCCCGGGTCTACGACTAGCACAGATACGCAGTATTTT.

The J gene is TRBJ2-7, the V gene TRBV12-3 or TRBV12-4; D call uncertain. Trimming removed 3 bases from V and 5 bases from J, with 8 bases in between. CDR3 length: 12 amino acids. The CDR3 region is CASSFYLNEQYF. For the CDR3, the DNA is TGTGCCAGCAGTTTCTATTTAAACGAGCAGTACTTC.

CDR3 nucleotides: TGTGCCAGCAGCTTAGTCGGCGGGGGGGCGGAAAACATTCAGTACTTC. Translating it yields CASSLVGGGAENIQYF. This chain joins TRBV7-2 and TRBJ2-4, with 9 bases that match TRBD2. The CDR3 extends over 16 amino acids. CDR1 is SGHTA, CDR2 FQGNSA, per germline. V dropped 1 base and J dropped 5; count of bases not matched to a gene: 6.

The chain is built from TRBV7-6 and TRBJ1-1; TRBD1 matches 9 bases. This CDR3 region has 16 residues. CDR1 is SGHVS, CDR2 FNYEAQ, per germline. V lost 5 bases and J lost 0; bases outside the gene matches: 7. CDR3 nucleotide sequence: TGTGCCAGCAGCCCGCGGACAGGGGAGTTGAACACTGAAGCTTTCTTT. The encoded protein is CASSPRTGELNTEAFF.

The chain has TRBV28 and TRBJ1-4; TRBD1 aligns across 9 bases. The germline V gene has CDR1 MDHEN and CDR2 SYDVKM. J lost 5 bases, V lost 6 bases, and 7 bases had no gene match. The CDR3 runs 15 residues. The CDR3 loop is CASSSSGTGNEKLFF. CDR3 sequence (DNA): TGTGCCAGCAGCTCATCAGGGACAGGGAATGAAAAACTGTTTTTT. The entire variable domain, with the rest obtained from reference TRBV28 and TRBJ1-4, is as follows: DVKVTQSSRYLVKRTGEKVFLECVQDMDHENMFWYRQDPGLGLRLIYFSYDVKMKEKGDIPEGYSVSREKKERFSLILESASTNQTSMYLCASSSSGTGNEKLFFGSGTQLSVL.

CDR3 DNA: TGTGCCAGCAGAGGGCTAGCCACAGATACGCAGTATTTT. Amino acid sequence: CASRGLATDTQYF. The J gene is TRBJ2-3, the V gene TRBV5-4, with a weak D call TRBD2 (5 bases). The CDR3 sequence is 13 residues long. V was cut by 5 bases and J by 2 bases, with 9 bases left in between. Germline CDR1 SGHNT, CDR2 YYREEE (reference sequence).

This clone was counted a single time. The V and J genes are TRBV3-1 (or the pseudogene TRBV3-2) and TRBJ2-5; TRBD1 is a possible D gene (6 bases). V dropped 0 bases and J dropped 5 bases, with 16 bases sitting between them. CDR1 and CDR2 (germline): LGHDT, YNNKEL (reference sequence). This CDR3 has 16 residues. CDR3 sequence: CASSQDGMGAGETQYF. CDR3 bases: TGTGCCAGCAGCCAAGATGGAATGGGGGCCGGGGAGACCCAGTACTTC.

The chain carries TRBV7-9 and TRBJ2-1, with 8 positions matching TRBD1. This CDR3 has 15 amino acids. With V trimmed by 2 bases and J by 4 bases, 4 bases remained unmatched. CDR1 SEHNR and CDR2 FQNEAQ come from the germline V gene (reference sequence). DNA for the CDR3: TGTGCCAGCAGCTTACAGGGGGCGCGTTACAATGAGCAGTTCTTC. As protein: CASSLQGARYNEQFF.

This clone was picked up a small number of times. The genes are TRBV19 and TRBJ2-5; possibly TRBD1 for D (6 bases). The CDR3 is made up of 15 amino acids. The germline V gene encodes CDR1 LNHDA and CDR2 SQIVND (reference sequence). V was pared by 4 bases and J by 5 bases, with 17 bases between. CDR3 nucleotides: TGTGCCAGTAGTAGAACAGGGAAATTGGGCGAGACCCAGTACTTC. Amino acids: CASSRTGKLGETQYF. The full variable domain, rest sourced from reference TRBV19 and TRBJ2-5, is DGGITQSPKYLFRKEGQNVTLSCEQNLNHDAMYWYRQDPGQGLRLIYYSQIVNDFQKGDIAEGYSVSREKKESFPLTVTSAQKNPTAFYLCASSRTGKLGETQYFGPGTRLLVL.

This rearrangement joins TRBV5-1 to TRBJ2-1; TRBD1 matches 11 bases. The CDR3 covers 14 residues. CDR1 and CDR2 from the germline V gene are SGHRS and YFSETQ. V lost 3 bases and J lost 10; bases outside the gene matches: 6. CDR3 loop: CASSSGRTGGEQFF. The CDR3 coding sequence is TGCGCCAGCAGCTCGGGCCGGACAGGGGGCGAGCAGTTCTTC.

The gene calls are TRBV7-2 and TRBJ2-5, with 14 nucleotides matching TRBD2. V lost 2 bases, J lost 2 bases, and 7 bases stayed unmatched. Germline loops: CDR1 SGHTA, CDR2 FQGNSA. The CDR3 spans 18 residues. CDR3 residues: CASSLSRTSGGFQETQYF. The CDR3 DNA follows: TGTGCCAGCAGCTTATCCAGGACTAGCGGGGGGTTTCAAGAGACCCAGTACTTC.

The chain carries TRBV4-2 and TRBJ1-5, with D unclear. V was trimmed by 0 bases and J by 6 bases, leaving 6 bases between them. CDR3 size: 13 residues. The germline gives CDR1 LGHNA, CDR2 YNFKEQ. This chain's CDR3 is CASSQEVSQPQHF. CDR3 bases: TGTGCCAGCAGCCAAGAGGTCAGTCAGCCCCAGCATTTT.